Following are 3 T cell receptor beta chains from one sample sequenced in a study of blood T cell repertoires in COVID-19. Assay: immunoSEQ multiplex PCR; the TCRdb copy retains only in-frame clones and omits some. The table records 200,000 or so clones, around 87% of them present only once. Sequenced input: PBMCs or T cells enriched from blood (not recorded which). The receptors here all came from a young woman in a cohort exposed to, infected with or recovered from COVID-19 (not recorded which).

The chain uses TRBV24-1 and TRBJ1-1; tentatively, D is TRBD1 (5 bases). The CDR3 spans 13 residues. Per the germline V gene, CDR1 is KGHDR and CDR2 is SFDVKD. V lost 7 bases to trimming and J lost 5 bases, with 13 bases between them. The CDR3 DNA sequence: TGTGCCACCAGCGATGGGGGGAGGACTGAAGCTTTCTTT. It encodes CATSDGGRTEAFF.

This clone has a handful of counts. The CDR3 nucleotides are TGTGCCAGCAGCGTGGCGACTAGCGGAGGCCCGTATGAGCAGTTCTTC. It is translated as CASSVATSGGPYEQFF. The chain employs TRBV9 and TRBJ2-1; the match to TRBD2 covers 9 bases. With V trimmed by 2 bases and J by 8 bases, 11 bases remained unmatched. Germline CDR1 reads SGDLS; CDR2 reads YYNGEE. CDR3 length: 16 residues. Full variable domain (rest looked up from reference TRBV9 and TRBJ2-1): DSGVTQTPKHLITATGQRVTLRCSPRSGDLSVYWYQQSLDQGLQFLIQYYNGEERAKGNILERFSAQQFPDLHSELNLSSLELGDSALYFCASSVATSGGPYEQFFGPGTRLTVL.

The chain couples TRBV2 to TRBJ2-1, with 8 nucleotides matching TRBD2. CDR1 SNHLY and CDR2 FYNNEI come from the germline V gene. The CDR3 has 14 amino acids. The J segment lost 4 bases and the V segment lost 4 bases, leaving 3 bases of the junction unmatched. The CDR3 region is CASSGAGGYNEQFF. The CDR3 DNA reads TGTGCCAGCAGTGGGGCGGGAGGATACAATGAGCAGTTCTTC.